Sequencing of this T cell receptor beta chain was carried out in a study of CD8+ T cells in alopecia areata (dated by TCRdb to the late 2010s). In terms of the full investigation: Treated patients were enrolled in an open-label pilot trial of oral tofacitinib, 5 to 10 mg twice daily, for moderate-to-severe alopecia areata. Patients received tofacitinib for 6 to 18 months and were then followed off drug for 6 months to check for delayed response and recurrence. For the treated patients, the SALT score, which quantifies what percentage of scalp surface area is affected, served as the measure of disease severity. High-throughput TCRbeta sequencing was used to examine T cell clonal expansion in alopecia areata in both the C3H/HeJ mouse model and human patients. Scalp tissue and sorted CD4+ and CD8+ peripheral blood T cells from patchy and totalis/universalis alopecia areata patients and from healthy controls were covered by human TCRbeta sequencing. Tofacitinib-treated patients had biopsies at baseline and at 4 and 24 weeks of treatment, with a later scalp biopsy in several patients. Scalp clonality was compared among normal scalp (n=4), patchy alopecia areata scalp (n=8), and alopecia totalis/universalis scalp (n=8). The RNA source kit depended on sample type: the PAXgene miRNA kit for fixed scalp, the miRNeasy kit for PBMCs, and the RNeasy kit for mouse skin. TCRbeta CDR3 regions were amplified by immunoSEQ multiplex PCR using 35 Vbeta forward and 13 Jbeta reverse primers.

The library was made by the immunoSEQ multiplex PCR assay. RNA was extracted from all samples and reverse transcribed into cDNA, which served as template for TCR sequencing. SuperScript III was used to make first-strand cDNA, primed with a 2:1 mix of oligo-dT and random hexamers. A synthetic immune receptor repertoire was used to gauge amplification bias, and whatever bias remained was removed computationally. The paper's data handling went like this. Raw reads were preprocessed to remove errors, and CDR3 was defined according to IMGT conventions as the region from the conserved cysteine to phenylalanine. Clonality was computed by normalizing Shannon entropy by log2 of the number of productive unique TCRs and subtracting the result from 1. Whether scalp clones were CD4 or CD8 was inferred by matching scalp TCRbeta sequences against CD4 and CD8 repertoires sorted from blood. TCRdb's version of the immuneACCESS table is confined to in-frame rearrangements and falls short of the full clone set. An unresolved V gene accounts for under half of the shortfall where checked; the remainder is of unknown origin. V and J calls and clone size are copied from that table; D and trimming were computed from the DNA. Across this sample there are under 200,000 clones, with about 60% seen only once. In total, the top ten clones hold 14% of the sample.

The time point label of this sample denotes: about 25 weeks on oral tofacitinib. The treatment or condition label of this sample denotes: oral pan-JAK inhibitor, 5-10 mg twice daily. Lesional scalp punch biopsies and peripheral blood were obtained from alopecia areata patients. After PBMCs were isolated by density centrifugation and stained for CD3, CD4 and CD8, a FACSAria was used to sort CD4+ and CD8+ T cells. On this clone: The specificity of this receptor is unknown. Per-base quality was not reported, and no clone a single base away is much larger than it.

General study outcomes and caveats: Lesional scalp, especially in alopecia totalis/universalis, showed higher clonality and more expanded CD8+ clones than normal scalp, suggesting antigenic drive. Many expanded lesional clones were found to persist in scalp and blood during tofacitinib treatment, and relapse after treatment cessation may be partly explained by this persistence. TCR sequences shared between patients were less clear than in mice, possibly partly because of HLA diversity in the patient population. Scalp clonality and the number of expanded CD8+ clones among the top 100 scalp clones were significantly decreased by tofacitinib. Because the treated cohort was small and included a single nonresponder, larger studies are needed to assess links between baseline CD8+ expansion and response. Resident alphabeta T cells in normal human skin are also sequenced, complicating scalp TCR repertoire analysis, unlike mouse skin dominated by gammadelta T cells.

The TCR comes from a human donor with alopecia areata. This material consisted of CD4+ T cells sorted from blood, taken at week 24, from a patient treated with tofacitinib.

The nucleotide sequence reads TGCAGCGCCCGGGACAGTGGGGAAAAACTGTTTTTT. The encoded protein is CSARDSGEKLFF. The rearrangement joined TRBV29-1 to TRBJ1-4; TRBD1 aligns with 7 central bases. Reading from cysteine to phenylalanine, the CDR3 counts 12 amino acids. The kept DNA is CDR3 alone, 36 bases in frame from the first base. From V the trimming removes 7 bases and from J it removes 8 bases, while the gene matches leave 7 bases of the junction unaccounted for. CDR1 and CDR2 are read off the germline V gene as SQVTM and ANQGSEA.